Sequencing of this T cell receptor beta chain was carried out in a study of a mutant IDH1 vaccine in newly diagnosed glioma (dated by TCRdb to 2020 to 2022). Notes on the research overall: Patients were given eight vaccinations, in weeks 1, 3, 5, 7, 11, 15, 19 and 23, which matched visits V03 through V10. Before enrollment, most patients had been given radiochemotherapy with temozolomide as standard therapy, while the rest had received either radiotherapy alone or temozolomide alone. Peripheral blood samples were drawn at six visits, namely V03 (baseline), V05, V07, V10, V12 and V13. Vaccination started 4-6 weeks after radiotherapy alone, or was given together with temozolomide cycles in the groups whose treatment included chemotherapy. For exploratory analyses, longitudinal TCRB deep sequencing was carried out in some 25 treated patients wherever samples were available. Of the approximately 33 patients who were treated, 62.5% were male and about 40% were female, and the mean age was about 40 years.

Per the publication, the time point label means: week 23, last vaccination. Each vaccine dose, consisting of 300 ug of a 20-mer mutant IDH1 peptide in Montanide, was administered subcutaneously with topical imiquimod. The donors had newly diagnosed IDH1-mutant astrocytomas of WHO grade 3 or 4 that showed loss of nuclear ATRX. The samples were drawn from NOA16, a multicentre, single-arm, open-label phase I trial in Germany that tested a mutant IDH1 peptide vaccine in humans for the first time. Genomic DNA for TCRB sequencing was extracted from EDTA blood using the DNeasy Blood and Tissue Kit. Concerning this clone: There is no known antigen for this receptor. Base quality data are lacking; no much larger clone is found one base away.

The library was obtained by the immunoSEQ multiplex PCR assay. Rearranged TCR beta chain sequences were amplified with the hsTCRB Kit following the manufacturer's protocol. TCRB libraries were sequenced on an Illumina MiSeq. As for how the authors treated the data: The kit vendor's proprietary platform handled demultiplexing, trimming and gene mapping. In TCRdb, the immuneACCESS table is reduced to in-frame sequences with V and J assigned. These tables do not hold every clone; where another copy was compared, an unresolved V gene accounts for under half, and the others remain unexplained. Clone size and V and J calls were adopted from that table, with D and trimming inferred from the DNA. Within this sample are tens of thousands of clones, with approximately 87% of them counted one time only. Roughly 15% of the sample is held by the ten biggest clonotypes. General findings and caveats noted by the study authors: The authors noted that analyses of patient blood samples could not be reproduced because of sample limitations. Pseudoprogression appeared unrelated to alterations in the top peripheral T cell clonotypes detected by TCRB sequencing. Availability determined which PBMC samples were chosen for TCRB deep sequencing. Vaccine-induced immune responses across multiple MHC alleles were detected in 93.3% of patients.

The material was PBMCs, obtained from a glioma patient whose treatment included an IDH1 peptide vaccine. This clonotype originated in a man aged 18 to 30 with glioma.

CDR3 protein: CASSSRARYGYTF. The DNA reads as follows: TGTGCCAGCAGTAGTAGGGCCCGCTATGGCTACACCTTC. The chain links TRBV6-1 with TRBJ1-2, with the identity of the D gene unclear. The junction shows trimming of 5 bases on V and 4 bases on J, plus 11 bases between the germline ends. The CDR3, cysteine through phenylalanine, is 13 amino acids long. Just CDR3 DNA is preserved here, 39 bases in frame from base 1. CDR1 and CDR2, per the germline V gene, are MNHNS and SASEGT.